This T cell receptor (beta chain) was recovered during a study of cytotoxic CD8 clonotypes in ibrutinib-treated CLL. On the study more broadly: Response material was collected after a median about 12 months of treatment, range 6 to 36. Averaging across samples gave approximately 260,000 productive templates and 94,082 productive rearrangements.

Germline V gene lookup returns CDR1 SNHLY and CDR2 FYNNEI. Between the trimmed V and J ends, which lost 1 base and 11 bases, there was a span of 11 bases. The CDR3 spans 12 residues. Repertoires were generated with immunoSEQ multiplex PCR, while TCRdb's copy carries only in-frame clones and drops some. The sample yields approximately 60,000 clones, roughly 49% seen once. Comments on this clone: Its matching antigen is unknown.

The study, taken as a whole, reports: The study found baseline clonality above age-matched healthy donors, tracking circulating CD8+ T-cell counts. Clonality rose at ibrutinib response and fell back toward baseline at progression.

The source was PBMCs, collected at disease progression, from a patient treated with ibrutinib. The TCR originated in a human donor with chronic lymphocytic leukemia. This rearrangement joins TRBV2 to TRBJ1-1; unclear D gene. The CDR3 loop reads CASSEDPSKAFF. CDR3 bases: TGTGCCAGCAGTGAAGACCCTTCGAAGGCTTTCTTT.